This T cell receptor (beta chain) was sequenced in a study of blood T cell repertoires in COVID-19. The wider study: The analysed material was cDNA or gDNA that came from T cells, B-cell-depleted T cells, or PBMCs.

This CDR3 is 16 amino acids long. Germline CDR1 LNHDA, CDR2 SQIVND (reference sequence). Trimming cost V 7 bases and J 4 bases, with 19 bases left between them. Libraries were prepared by immunoSEQ multiplex PCR; TCRdb keeps only in-frame clonotypes and omits some of them. This sample has over 200,000 clones, with 70% to 90% found just once. The material sequenced was peripheral blood. This chain links TRBV19 with TRBJ2-2; D perhaps matches TRBD2 (5 bases). This receptor was taken from a woman younger than 35 who had recovered from COVID-19. Here the CDR3 DNA reads TGTGCCAGTACCCCCGCGGGTAGTGGCAGCACCGGGGAGCTGTTTTTT. This sequence encodes CASTPAGSGSTGELFF.